The clone carrying this T cell receptor (beta chain) was recorded once. The antigen is undetermined. The data were obtained in a study of cytomegalovirus exposure and HLA in healthy donors. Germline V lookup: CDR1 SGDLS, CDR2 YYNGEE. V gave up 4 bases and J gave up 3 bases, with 10 bases separating them. This CDR3 region has 13 residues. Study-wide findings and caveats: Most TCRs appeared rarely, but some public TCRs recurred in many donors. Within the 130 or so validation repertoires, first-cohort TCR clusters tended to co-occur, according to a later analysis.

The repertoire was sequenced with immunoSEQ multiplex PCR; TCRdb's copy has only in-frame clones and lacks some. The sample consists of some 45,000 clones, roughly nine tenths of them appearing once. This chain joins TRBV9 and TRBJ1-1; no firm D call. The sample consisted of PBMCs. This TCR came from a young man in good health and CMV-seronegative. The CDR3, as DNA: TGTGCCAGCAGCCCACAGAGTTACACTGAAGCTTTCTTT. This codes for CASSPQSYTEAFF.